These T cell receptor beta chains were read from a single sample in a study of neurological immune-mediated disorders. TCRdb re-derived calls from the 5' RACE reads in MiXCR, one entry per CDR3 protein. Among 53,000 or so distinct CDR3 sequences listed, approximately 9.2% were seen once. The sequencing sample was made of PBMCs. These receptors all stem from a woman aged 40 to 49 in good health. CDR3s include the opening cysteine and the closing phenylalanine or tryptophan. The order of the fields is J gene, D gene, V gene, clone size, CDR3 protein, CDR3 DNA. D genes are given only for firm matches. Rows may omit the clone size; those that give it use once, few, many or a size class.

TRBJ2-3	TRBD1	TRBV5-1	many	CASSPGQISTDTQYF	TGCGCCAGCAGCCCGGGACAGATAAGCACAGATACGCAGTATTTT
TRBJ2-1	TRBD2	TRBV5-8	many	CASSDVAGGSPNEQFF	TGTGCCAGCAGCGATGTAGCGGGAGGCTCCCCCAATGAGCAGTTCTTC
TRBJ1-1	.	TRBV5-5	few	CASTGKLYTEAFF	TGTGCCAGCACCGGGAAACTTTACACTGAAGCTTTCTTT
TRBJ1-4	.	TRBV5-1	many	CASSSLQGNEKLFF	TGCGCCAGCAGCTCGTTACAGGGTAATGAAAAACTGTTTTTT
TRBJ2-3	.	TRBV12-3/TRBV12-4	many	CASSATSSGEGFKLYF	TGTGCCAGCAGTGCCACCTCCAGCGGAGAGGGATTTAAATTGTATTTT
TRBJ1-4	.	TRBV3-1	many	CASSYGANEKLFF	TGTGCCAGCAGCTACGGGGCAAATGAAAAACTGTTTTTT
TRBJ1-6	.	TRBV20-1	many	CSAREAKWDSPLHF	TGCAGTGCTAGAGAGGCTAAGTGGGATTCACCCCTCCACTTT
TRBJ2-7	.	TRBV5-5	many	CASSLWEDSYEQYF	TGTGCCAGCAGCTTGTGGGAGGACTCCTACGAGCAGTACTTC
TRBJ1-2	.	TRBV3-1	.	CASSPSEGHYGYTF	TGTGCCAGCAGCCCTAGTGAGGGGCACTATGGCTACACCTTC
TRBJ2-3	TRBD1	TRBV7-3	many	CASSFWTGADTDTQYF	TGTGCCAGCAGCTTCTGGACAGGGGCCGACACAGATACGCAGTATTTT
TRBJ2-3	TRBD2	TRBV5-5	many	CASSLPGLAPDTQYF	TGTGCCAGCAGCCTACCGGGACTAGCCCCAGATACGCAGTATTTT
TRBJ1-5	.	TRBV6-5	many	CASSSETGLQPQHF	TGTGCCAGCAGTTCCGAAACAGGGCTCCAGCCCCAGCATTTT
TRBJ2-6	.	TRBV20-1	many	CSARPTGYGQTGANVLTF	TGCAGTGCTAGACCAACAGGGTACGGCCAAACTGGGGCCAACGTCCTGACTTTC
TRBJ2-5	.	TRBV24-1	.	CATSDPRNNQETQYF	TGTGCCACCAGTGATCCGCGGAACAACCAAGAGACCCAGTACTTC
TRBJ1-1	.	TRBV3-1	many	CASSARGNTEAFF	TGTGCCAGCAGCGCTCGGGGGAACACTGAAGCTTTCTTT
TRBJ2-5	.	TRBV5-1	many	CASSLPDIQETQYF	TGCGCCAGCAGCTTGCCGGACATACAAGAGACCCAGTACTTC
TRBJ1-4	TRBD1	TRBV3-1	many	CASSLIPGQNVVF	TGTGCCAGCAGCCTCATACCGGGACAGAACGTTGTTTTT
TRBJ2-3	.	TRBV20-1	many	CSAVPGLGIDTQYF	TGCAGTGCTGTACCGGGACTGGGGATAGATACGCAGTATTTT
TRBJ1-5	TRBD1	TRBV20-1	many	CSARSGTGNQPQHF	TGCAGTGCTAGATCGGGGACAGGGAATCAGCCCCAGCATTTT
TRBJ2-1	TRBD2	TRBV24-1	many	CATSDPALAGNYNEQFF	TGTGCCACCAGTGATCCGGCACTAGCGGGAAACTACAATGAGCAGTTCTTC
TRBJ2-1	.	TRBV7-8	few	CASSLGERFNEQFF	TGTGCCAGCAGCTTAGGGGAACGATTCAATGAGCAGTTCTTC
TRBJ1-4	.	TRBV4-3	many	CASSTGLFATNEKLFF	TGCGCCAGCAGCACAGGGCTGTTCGCAACTAATGAAAAACTGTTTTTT
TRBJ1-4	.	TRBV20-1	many	CSATGRGNEKLFF	TGCAGTGCTACGGGGCGCGGGAATGAAAAACTGTTTTTT
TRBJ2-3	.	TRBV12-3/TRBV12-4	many	CASSGQGYTQYF	TGTGCCAGCAGTGGTCAGGGATATACGCAGTATTTT
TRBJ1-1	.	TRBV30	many	CAWNDGGRVAFF	TGTGCCTGGAATGACGGTGGCCGGGTAGCTTTCTTT
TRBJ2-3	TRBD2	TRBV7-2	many	CASTLGGAPDTQYF	TGTGCCAGCACCCTCGGGGGGGCCCCAGATACGCAGTATTTT
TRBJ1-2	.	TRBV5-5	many	CASSFGGLYGYTF	TGTGCCAGCAGTTTTGGGGGACTCTATGGCTACACCTTC
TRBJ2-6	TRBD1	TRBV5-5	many	CASSPWDSSPSGANVLTF	TGTGCCAGCAGCCCTTGGGACAGCTCTCCTTCTGGGGCCAACGTCCTGACTTTC
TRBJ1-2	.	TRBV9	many	CASSVTPSGAYGYTF	TGTGCCAGCAGCGTAACCCCCTCTGGGGCCTATGGCTACACCTTC
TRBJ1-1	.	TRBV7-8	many	CASSPRTNTEAFF	TGTGCCAGCAGCCCTCGGACGAACACTGAAGCTTTCTTT
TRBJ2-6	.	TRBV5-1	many	CASSLEKGANVLTF	TGCGCCAGCAGCTTGGAGAAAGGGGCCAACGTCCTGACTTTC
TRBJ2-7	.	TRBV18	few	CASSPAKGRPLYEQYF	TGTGCCAGCTCACCGGCCAAAGGCAGGCCCTTATACGAGCAGTACTTC
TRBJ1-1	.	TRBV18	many	CASSPATLGTEAFF	TGTGCCAGCTCACCGGCTACCCTCGGCACTGAAGCTTTCTTT
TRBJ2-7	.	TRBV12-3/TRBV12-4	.	CASSFGSIHEQYF	TGTGCCAGCAGTTTTGGGAGTATCCACGAGCAGTACTTC
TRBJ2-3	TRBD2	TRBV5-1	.	CASSWDLAGGPETDTQYF	TGCGCCAGCAGCTGGGACCTAGCGGGAGGGCCGGAAACAGATACGCAGTATTTT
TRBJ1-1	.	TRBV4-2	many	CASSQYPGGFTEAFF	TGTGCCAGCAGCCAGTATCCCGGGGGGTTTACTGAAGCTTTCTTT
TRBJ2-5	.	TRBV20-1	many	CSASEMGTVYQETQYF	TGCAGTGCTTCAGAGATGGGCACAGTGTACCAAGAGACCCAGTACTTC
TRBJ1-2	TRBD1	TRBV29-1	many	CSVEGGTDYGYTF	TGCAGCGTTGAGGGGGGGACAGACTATGGCTACACCTTC
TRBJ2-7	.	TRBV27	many	CASSLGEGSYEQYF	TGTGCCAGCAGTTTAGGGGAAGGGAGCTACGAGCAGTACTTC
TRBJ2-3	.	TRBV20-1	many	CSARAGSATDTQYF	TGCAGTGCTAGAGCCGGGTCGGCGACAGATACGCAGTATTTT
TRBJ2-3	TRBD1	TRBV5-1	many	CASSVQGSRFTDTQYF	TGCGCCAGCAGCGTACAGGGGAGCCGGTTCACAGATACGCAGTATTTT
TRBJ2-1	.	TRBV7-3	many	CASSPGGSPYNEQFF	TGTGCCAGCAGCCCTGGAGGGTCCCCCTACAATGAGCAGTTCTTC
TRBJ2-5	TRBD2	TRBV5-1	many	CASSLSSGGVEKTQYF	TGCGCCAGCAGCTTGTCGAGCGGGGGGGTAGAGAAGACCCAGTACTTC
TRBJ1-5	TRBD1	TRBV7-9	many	CASSLETGGNQPQHF	TGTGCCAGCAGCTTAGAGACAGGGGGTAATCAGCCCCAGCATTTT
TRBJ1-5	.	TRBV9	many	CASSVGISNQPQHF	TGTGCCAGCAGCGTAGGGATTAGCAATCAGCCCCAGCATTTT
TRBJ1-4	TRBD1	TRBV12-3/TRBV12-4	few	CASSLDRGPEKLFF	TGTGCCAGCAGTTTAGACAGGGGGCCCGAAAAACTGTTTTTT